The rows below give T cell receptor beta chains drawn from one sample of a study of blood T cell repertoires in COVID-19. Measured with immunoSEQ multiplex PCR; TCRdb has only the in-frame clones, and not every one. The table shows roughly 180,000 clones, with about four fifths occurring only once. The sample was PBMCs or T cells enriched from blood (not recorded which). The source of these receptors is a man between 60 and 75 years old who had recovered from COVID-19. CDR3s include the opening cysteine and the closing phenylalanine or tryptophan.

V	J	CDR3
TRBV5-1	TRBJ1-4	CASRGQTGEHLEKLFF
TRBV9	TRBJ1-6	CASSVGTGDSPLHF
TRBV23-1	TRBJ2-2	CASKPGQGSTGELFF
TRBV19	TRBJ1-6	CASTQGNRNSPLHF
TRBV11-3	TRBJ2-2	CASSPGTGRDGELFF
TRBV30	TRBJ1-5	CAWRMTGANQPQHF
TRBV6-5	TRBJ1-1	CASKGGGGFLTEAFF
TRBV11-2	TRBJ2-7	CASSWGGGYEQYF
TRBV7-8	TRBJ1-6	CASSPKPGQTNSPLHF
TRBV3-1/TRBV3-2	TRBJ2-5	CASSQTIGQTPQETQYF
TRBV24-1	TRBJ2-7	CATSDSGVREQYF
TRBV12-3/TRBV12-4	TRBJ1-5	CASSQDNQPQHF
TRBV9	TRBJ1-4	CASSSRTGHGEKLFF
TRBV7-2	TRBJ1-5	CASSGGIYSNQPQHF
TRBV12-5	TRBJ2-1	CASGWGLAGGEQFF
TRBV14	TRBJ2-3	CASSRRRGTTASTDTQYF
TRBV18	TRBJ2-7	CASSPQPTYEQYF
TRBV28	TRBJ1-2	CASSPADGRDGYTF
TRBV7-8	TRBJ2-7	CASSLGVYEQYF
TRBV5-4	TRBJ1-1	CASSLVGAGVEAFF
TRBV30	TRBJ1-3	CAWSEEAGNTIYF
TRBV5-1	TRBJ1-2	CASSTLQGGDYGYTF
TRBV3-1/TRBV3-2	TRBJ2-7	CASSQWAPGLADLPSYEQYF
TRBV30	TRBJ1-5	CAWSGGDDQPQHF
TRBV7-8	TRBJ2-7	CASSLLLGQQYF
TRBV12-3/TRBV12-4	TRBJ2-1	CASSQQGNEQFF
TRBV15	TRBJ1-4	CATSRSQGATNEKLFF
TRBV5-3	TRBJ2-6	CARSLENRQGASSGANVLTF
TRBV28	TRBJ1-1	CASSYRVGMNTEAFF
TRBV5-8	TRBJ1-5	CASSRPGTPNQPQHF
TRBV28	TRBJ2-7	CASSYWELGGRSEQYF
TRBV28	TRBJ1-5	CASSLSLDRGRGQPQHF
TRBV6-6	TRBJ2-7	CASSSRTSGRSGGAYEQYF
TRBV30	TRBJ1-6	CAWSVGQGYNSPLHF
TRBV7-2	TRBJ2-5	CASSSGQGAGETQYF
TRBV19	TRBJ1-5	CASLGGSGTSNQPQHF
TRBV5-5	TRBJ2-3	CAIPGTSVAGTDTQYF
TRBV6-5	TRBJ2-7	CASSYGQGGYEQYF
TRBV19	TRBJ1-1	CASSIWGSPGHGNTEAFF
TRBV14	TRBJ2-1	CASSPTQNNEQFF
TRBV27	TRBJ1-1	CASSFVMNTEAFF
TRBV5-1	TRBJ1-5	CASRAGTNQPQHF